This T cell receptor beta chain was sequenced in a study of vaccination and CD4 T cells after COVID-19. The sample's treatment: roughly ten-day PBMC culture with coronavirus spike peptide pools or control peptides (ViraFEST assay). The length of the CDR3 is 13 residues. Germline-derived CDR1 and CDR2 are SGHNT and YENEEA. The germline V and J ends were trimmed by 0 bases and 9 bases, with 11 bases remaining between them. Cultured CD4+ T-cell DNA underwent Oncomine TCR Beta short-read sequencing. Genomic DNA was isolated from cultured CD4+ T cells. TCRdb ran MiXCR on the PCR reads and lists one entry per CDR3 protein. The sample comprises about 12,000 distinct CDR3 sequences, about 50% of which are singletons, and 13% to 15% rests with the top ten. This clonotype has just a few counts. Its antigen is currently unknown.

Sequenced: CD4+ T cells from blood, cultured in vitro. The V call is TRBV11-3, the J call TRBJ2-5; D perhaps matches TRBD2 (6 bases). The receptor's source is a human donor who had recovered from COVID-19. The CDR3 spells CASSLELGEAQYF. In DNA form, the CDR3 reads TGTGCCAGCAGCTTAGAACTGGGGGAGGCCCAGTACTTC.